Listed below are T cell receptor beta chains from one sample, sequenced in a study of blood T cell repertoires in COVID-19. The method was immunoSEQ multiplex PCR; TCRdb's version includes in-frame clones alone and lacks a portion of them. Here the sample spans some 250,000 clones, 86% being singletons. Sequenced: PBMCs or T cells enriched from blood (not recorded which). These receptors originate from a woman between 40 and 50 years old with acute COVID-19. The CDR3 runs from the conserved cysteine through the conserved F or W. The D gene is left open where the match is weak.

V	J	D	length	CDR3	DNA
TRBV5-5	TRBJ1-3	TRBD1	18	CASSQTGTGGISGNTIYF	TGTGCCAGCAGTCAAACCGGGACAGGGGGCATCTCTGGAAACACCATATATTTT
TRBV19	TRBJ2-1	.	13	CASNPPGFNEQFF	TGTGCCAGTAATCCTCCGGGGTTTAATGAGCAGTTCTTC
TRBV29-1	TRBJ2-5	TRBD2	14	CSVALAGAQETQYF	TGCAGCGTTGCCCTAGCGGGGGCTCAAGAGACCCAGTACTTC
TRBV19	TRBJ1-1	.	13	CASCRGEGTEAFF	TGTGCCAGTTGTCGGGGGGAAGGGACTGAAGCTTTCTTT
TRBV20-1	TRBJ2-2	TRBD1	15	CSASGRTGSTGELFF	TGCAGTGCTAGTGGCCGGACAGGGAGCACCGGGGAGCTGTTTTTT
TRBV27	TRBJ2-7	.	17	CASSLGLPTGDYYEQYF	TGTGCCAGCAGTCTAGGCCTTCCGACAGGTGACTACTACGAGCAGTACTTC
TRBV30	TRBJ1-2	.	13	CAWGKGTQYGYTF	TGTGCCTGGGGGAAGGGGACACAGTATGGCTACACCTTC
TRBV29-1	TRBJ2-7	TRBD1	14	CSVDPGQGPYEQYF	TGCAGCGTGGACCCGGGACAGGGGCCCTACGAGCAGTACTTC
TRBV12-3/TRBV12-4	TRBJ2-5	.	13	CASQHRRYGTQYF	TGTGCCAGCCAACATAGGCGGTATGGGACCCAGTACTTC
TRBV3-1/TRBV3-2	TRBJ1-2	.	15	CASSLRTTGGVGYTF	TGTGCCAGCAGCTTACGGACGACCGGCGGGGTTGGCTACACCTTC
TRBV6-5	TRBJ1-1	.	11	CASVQNTEAFF	TGTGCCAGCGTCCAGAACACTGAAGCTTTCTTT
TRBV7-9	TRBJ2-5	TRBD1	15	CASSLGDRDQETQYF	TGTGCCAGCAGCTTAGGGGACAGGGACCAAGAGACCCAGTACTTC